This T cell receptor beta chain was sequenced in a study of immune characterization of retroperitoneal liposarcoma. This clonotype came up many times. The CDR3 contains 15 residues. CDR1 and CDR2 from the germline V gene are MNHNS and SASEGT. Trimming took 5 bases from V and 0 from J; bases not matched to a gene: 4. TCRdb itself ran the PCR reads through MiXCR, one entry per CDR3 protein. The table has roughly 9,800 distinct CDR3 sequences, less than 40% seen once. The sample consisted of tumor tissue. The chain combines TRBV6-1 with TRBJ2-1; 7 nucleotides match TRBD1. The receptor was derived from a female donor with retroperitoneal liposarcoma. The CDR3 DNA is TGTGCCAGCAGTAGCAGACAGGGCTCCTACAATGAGCAGTTCTTC. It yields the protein CASSSRQGSYNEQFF.